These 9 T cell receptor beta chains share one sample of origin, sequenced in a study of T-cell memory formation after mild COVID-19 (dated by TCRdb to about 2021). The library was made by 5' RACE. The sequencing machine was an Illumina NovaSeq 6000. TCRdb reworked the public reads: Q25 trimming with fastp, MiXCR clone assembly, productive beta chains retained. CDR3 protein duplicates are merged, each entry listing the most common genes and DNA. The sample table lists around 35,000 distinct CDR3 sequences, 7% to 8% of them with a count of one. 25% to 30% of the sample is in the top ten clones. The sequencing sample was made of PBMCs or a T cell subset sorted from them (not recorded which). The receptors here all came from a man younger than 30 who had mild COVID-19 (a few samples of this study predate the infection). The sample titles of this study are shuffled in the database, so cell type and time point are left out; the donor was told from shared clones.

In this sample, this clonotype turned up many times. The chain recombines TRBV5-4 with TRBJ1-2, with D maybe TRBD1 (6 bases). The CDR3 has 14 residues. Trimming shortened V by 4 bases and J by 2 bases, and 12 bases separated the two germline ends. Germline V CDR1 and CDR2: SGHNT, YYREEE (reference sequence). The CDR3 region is CASSPTGQNYGYTF. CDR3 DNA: TGTGCCAGCAGCCCCACCGGACAGAACTATGGCTACACCTTC.

This CDR3 reads CASSHRGTFAYAQRPLHF. In nucleotides, the CDR3 is TGTGCCAGCAGCCACCGCGGGACGTTTGCCTACGCCCAACGACCCCTCCACTTT. The chain has TRBV3-2 and TRBJ1-6; the D call TRBD1 from the table was never checked on the DNA. TRBV3-2 is deemed a pseudogene. This CDR3 spans 18 amino acids.

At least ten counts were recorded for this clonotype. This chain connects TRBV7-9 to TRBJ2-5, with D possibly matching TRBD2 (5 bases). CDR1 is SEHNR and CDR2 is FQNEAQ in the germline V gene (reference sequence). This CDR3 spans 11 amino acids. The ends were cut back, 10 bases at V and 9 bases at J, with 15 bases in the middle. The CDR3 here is CATPRGMSQYF. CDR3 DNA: TGTGCCACGCCAAGAGGGATGTCCCAGTACTTC.

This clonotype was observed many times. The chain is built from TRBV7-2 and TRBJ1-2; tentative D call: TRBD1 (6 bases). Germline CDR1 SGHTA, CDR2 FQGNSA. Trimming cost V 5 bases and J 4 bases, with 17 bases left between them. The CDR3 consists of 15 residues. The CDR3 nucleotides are TGTGCCAGCAGCCCCTACGGGGGCCTTACCTATGGCTACACCTTC. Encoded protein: CASSPYGGLTYGYTF.

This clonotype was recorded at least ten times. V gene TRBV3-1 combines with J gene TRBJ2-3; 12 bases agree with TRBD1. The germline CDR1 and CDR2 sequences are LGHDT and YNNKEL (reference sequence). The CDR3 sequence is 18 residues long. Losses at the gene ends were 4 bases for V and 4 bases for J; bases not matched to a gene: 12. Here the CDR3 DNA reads TGTGCCAGCAGCCCCCGGGACAGGGGGCATCTGGACGCAGATACGCAGTATTTT. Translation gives CASSPRDRGHLDADTQYF.

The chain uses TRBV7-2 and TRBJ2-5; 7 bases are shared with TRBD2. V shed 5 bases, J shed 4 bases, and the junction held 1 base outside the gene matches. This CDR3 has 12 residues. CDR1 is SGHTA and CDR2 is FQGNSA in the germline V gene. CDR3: CASSGGGETQYF. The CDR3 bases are TGTGCCAGCAGCGGGGGGGGAGAGACCCAGTACTTC.

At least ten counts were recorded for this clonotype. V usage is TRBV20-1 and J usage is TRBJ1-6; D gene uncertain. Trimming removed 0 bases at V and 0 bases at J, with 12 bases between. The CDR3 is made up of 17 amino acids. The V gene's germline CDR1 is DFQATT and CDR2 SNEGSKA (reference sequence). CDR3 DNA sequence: TGCAGTGCTAGAGAACGTGGCAGGAGCTCCTATAATTCACCCCTCCACTTT. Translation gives CSARERGRSSYNSPLHF.

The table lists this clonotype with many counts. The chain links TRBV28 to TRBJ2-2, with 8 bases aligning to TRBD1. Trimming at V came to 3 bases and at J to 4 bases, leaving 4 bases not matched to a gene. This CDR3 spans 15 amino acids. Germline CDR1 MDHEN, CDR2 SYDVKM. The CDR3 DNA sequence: TGTGCCAGCAGTTTCAGGGGGCGAGGCACCGGGGAGCTGTTTTTT. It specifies CASSFRGRGTGELFF.

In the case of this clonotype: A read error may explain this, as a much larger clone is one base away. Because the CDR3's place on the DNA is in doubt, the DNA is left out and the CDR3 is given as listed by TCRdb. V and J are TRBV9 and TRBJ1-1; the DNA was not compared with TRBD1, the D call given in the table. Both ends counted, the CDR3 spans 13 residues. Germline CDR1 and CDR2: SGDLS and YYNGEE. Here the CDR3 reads CASSVGGGTEDFF.